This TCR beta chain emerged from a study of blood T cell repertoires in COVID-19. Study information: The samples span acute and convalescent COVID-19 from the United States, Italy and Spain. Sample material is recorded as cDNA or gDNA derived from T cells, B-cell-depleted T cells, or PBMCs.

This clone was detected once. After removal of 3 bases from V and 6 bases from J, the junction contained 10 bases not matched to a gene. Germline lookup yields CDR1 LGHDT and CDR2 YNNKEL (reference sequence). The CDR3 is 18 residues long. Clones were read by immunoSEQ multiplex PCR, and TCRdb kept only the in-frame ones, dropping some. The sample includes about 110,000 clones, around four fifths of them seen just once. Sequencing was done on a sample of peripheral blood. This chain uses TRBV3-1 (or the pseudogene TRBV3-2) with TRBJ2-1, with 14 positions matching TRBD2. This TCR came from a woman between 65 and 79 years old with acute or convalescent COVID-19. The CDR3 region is CASSHPTSTSGGANEQFF. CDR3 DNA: TGTGCCAGCAGCCACCCAACCTCGACTAGCGGGGGGGCCAATGAGCAGTTCTTC.